This TCR beta chain was sequenced for a study of chemoradiotherapy in HPV16-positive cancers. Looking at the study overall: Functional T-cell assays on a couple of HPV16-positive patients' cells defined candidate HPV-specific clones and common TCR motifs.

This clone was recorded a few times. Its antigen remains unidentified. Repertoires were sampled repeatedly during chemoradiotherapy. Trimming took off 4 bases at V and 3 bases at J, with 9 bases between the two ends. Germline V gene lookup returns CDR1 MGHRA and CDR2 YSYEKL. The CDR3 runs to 13 residues. Study-level points and caveats: During treatment, candidate HPV-specific clones and E7-related motifs expanded in tumor.

Clones were sequenced by immunoSEQ multiplex PCR, and TCRdb holds only the in-frame ones, with some missing. The data show 30,000 to 45,000 clones, around 80% seen once. The chain carries TRBV4-1 and TRBJ1-2, with a possible D match to TRBD1 (5 bases). This TCR derives from a human donor with HPV-associated anogenital cancer. The specimen comprised blood, sampled from a patient who underwent chemoradiotherapy. DNA of the CDR3: TGCGCCAGCAGCCGCGGGGCTGACTATGGCTACACCTTC. It is translated as CASSRGADYGYTF.